One sample yielded the 9 T cell receptor beta chains listed below, sequenced in a study of blood T cells in healthy people across ages. The authors ran a second PCR of 7 to 11 cycles using a sample-barcoded 5' primer and a J-beta primer mix. TCRdb reprocessed the 5' RACE reads with MiXCR, giving one entry per CDR3 protein. The data show hundreds of thousands of distinct CDR3 sequences, with around 50% seen just once and roughly 18% held by the top ten. The sequencing sample was made of blood. These receptors were collected from a man older than 75 in good health.

The chain carries TRBV10-3 and TRBJ2-7; tentatively, D is TRBD1 (5 bases). This CDR3 has 15 amino acids. V was shortened by 8 bases and J by 2 bases, with 19 bases between the two germline ends. CDR1 is ENHRY and CDR2 is SYGVKD in the germline V gene. CDR3 sequence reads: CAIAQGPSSTYEQYF. The CDR3 DNA reads TGTGCCATCGCTCAGGGCCCATCCTCGACCTACGAGCAGTACTTC.

The chain joins TRBV5-1 to TRBJ2-7; D may correspond to TRBD1 or TRBD2 (5 bases each). Germline-derived CDR1 and CDR2 are SGHRS and YFSETQ. Trimming cost V 4 bases and J 5 bases, with 16 bases left between them. The CDR3 length is 14 residues. The CDR3 protein is CASSVGTVLDEQYF. CDR3 DNA sequence: TGCGCCAGCAGCGTTGGGACGGTGCTCGACGAGCAGTACTTC.

This chain links TRBV4-1 with TRBJ1-6; D is uncertain. This CDR3 spans 12 amino acids. V gave up 4 bases and J gave up 8 bases, with 6 bases separating them. In germline, CDR1 is MGHRA, CDR2 YSYEKL. The CDR3 DNA is TGCGCCAGCAGCCCAGTGGATTCACCCCTCCACTTT. This codes for CASSPVDSPLHF.

This clonotype was counted only a few times. The chain joins TRBV10-3 to TRBJ2-2; no clear D. Germline V CDR1 and CDR2: ENHRY, SYGVKD. CDR3 size: 15 residues. V lost 3 bases to trimming and J lost 3 bases, with 11 bases between them. The DNA for the CDR3 is TGTGCCATCAGTGAAAAAGAGGCAGACACCGGGGAGCTGTTTTTT. Amino acid sequence: CAISEKEADTGELFF.

V and J are TRBV29-1 and TRBJ2-5, with 10 nucleotides matching TRBD1. The DNA end is more similar to TRBJ2-7, so the J call may be wrong. CDR1 SQVTM and CDR2 ANQGSEA come from the germline V gene. This CDR3 spans 13 amino acids. CDR3 sequence (DNA): TGCAGCGTTGGTACGGGACAGGGGCACGAGCAGTACTTC. This gives the protein CSVGTGQGHEQYF.

The chain recombines TRBV9 with TRBJ2-3; D not certain. V was trimmed by 6 bases and J by 2 bases, leaving 10 bases between them. The V gene's germline CDR1 is SGDLS and CDR2 YYNGEE. The CDR3 loop spans 13 amino acids. CDR3 residues: CASTVDLTDTQYF. The CDR3 DNA reads TGTGCCAGCACCGTTGATCTCACAGATACGCAGTATTTT.

This clonotype has only one observation. Relative to the germline gene, one junction end is altered; a read error may explain this. The chain couples TRBV7-2 to TRBJ2-3; 8 bases line up with TRBD2. The germline gives CDR1 SGHTA, CDR2 FQGNSA. The CDR3 is 17 amino acids. The CDR3, as DNA: TGTGCCAGCCCTCTAGCGGGCGATCCTCCTAGCACAGATACGCGGTATTTT. Residues: CASPLAGDPPSTDTRYF.

This rearrangement joins TRBV11-3 to TRBJ2-3; D ambiguous. CDR1 and CDR2 (germline): SGHNT, YENEEA. V lost 11 bases and J 0 bases, leaving 12 bases between the germline ends. This CDR3 region has 13 residues. The CDR3 is CASAETSTDTQYF. The CDR3, as DNA: TGTGCCTCGGCAGAAACTAGCACAGATACGCAGTATTTT. The full variable domain, with the rest looked up from reference TRBV11-3 and TRBJ2-3, is EAGVVQSPRYKIIEKKQPVAFWCNPISGHNTLYWYLQNLGQGPELLIRYENEEAVDDSQLPKDRFSAERLKGVDSTLKIQPAELGDSAVYLCASAETSTDTQYFGPGTRLTVL.

This sequence joins TRBV4-3 and TRBJ2-5, with D unresolved. The J call may be faulty, since TRBJ2-4 better matches the DNA end. The CDR3 has 13 residues. Germline V CDR1 and CDR2: LGHNA, YSLEER. CDR3 loop: CASSQARENIQYF. The CDR3 nucleotides are TGCGCCAGCAGCCAAGCTAGGGAAAACATTCAGTACTTC.